Listed here are 7 T cell receptor beta chains from one sample, sequenced in a study of Ad26.COV2.S vaccination and SARS-CoV-2 variants (dated by TCRdb to the early 2020s). In light of the paper, this sample's treatment or condition label describes: over 15 received Ad26.COV2.S at low or high dose, single or two shots; several received placebo; per-sample allocation not given. For vaccine and placebo recipients, repertoires were sequenced using samples collected on day 63 after the first injection. Libraries were made using the immunoSEQ multiplex PCR assay. TCRdb took over this immuneACCESS table, retaining in-frame rearrangements with V and J assigned. Such tables are incomplete; in checked studies, under half of the missing clones stem from an unresolved V gene, and the remainder is unexplained. A total of hundreds of thousands of clones appear in this sample, approximately 90% of them only once. The ten largest clones capture 9% to 15% of the sample.

Sequences were derived from peripheral blood, sampled in a trial of Ad26.COV2.S vaccine versus placebo. These receptors were obtained from a person aged 18-65 years who received the Ad26.COV2.S COVID-19 vaccine or a placebo.

The chain combines TRBV11-2 with TRBJ2-7; the match to TRBD1 covers 9 bases. J lost 4 bases, V lost 0 bases, and 7 bases had no gene match. This CDR3 contains 16 residues. Germline loops: CDR1 SGHAT, CDR2 FQNNGV. This CDR3 is CASSLDLGQGRYEQYF. As DNA, the CDR3 is TGTGCCAGCAGCTTAGATCTGGGACAGGGACGGTACGAGCAGTACTTC. Complete variable domain (other parts from reference TRBV11-2 and TRBJ2-7): EAGVAQSPRYKIIEKRQSVAFWCNPISGHATLYWYQQILGQGPKLLIQFQNNGVVDDSQLPKDRFSAERLKGVDSTLKIQPAKLEDSAVYLCASSLDLGQGRYEQYFGPGTRLTVT.

The rearrangement links TRBV21-1 to TRBJ1-2; the table calls TRBD1, which could not be checked here. TRBV21-1 is annotated as a pseudogene. This CDR3 is built from 14 residues. The CDR3 bases are TGTGCCAGCAGCACTCGACATAATCTAAATGGCTACACCTTC. Translated, it gives CASSTRHNLNGYTF.

The chain employs TRBV6-1 and TRBJ1-4; a possible D gene is TRBD1 (5 bases). The V gene's germline CDR1 is MNHNS and CDR2 SASEGT. The CDR3 is 16 amino acids. The V gene lost 4 bases and the J gene lost 3 bases, with 15 bases spanning the gap. CDR3 sequence: CASSATSGPANEKLFF. CDR3 nucleotide sequence: TGTGCCAGCAGTGCGACCTCGGGGCCAGCTAATGAAAAACTGTTTTTT.

V and J are TRBV5-1 and TRBJ2-1; 7 nucleotides match TRBD2. Germline lookup yields CDR1 SGHRS and CDR2 YFSETQ. Trimming at V came to 4 bases and at J to 4 bases, leaving 11 bases not matched to a gene. The CDR3 is made up of 16 amino acids. DNA for the CDR3: TGCGCCAGCAGCAAAGCGGGAAACCCACGATACAATGAGCAGTTCTTC. Translated, it gives CASSKAGNPRYNEQFF.

This chain joins TRBV5-4 and TRBJ2-1; TRBD2 agrees at 8 bases. V shed 5 bases and J 5 bases; nucleotides not matched to a gene: 6. CDR3 size: 14 residues. Germline CDR1 SGHNT, CDR2 YYREEE (reference sequence). DNA of the CDR3: TGTGCCAGCAGGTCACTAGCGGCTAACAATGAGCAGTTCTTC. Encoded protein: CASRSLAANNEQFF.

The chain has TRBV6-5 and TRBJ2-7; 11 bases fit TRBD2. This CDR3 contains 15 residues. V was clipped by 6 bases and J by 6 bases; unmatched bases: 10. Germline CDR1 and CDR2: MNHEY and SVGAGI. CDR3 sequence: CASSARLAGSGEQYF. The CDR3 bases are TGTGCCAGCAGCGCTCGACTAGCGGGATCGGGCGAGCAGTACTTC.

The chain combines TRBV4-1 with TRBJ1-1; D not resolved. Germline CDR1 MGHRA, CDR2 YSYEKL. The CDR3 totals 13 residues. Deletions cut 1 base from V and 1 base from J, with 4 bases between. The CDR3 sequence is CASSQVTNTEAFF. CDR3 nucleotides: TGCGCCAGCAGCCAAGTTACGAACACTGAAGCTTTCTTT.